These 32 T cell receptor beta chains came from one sample sequenced in a study of blood T cell repertoires in COVID-19. TCRdb keeps only in-frame clones here, not all; method: immunoSEQ multiplex PCR. The table lists tens of thousands of clones, 91% of them singletons. The sample comprised peripheral blood. The receptors stem from a human donor with active COVID-19. The donor label of this sample is uncertain.

This chain connects TRBV6-2 or TRBV6-3 to TRBJ2-7, with D possibly being TRBD1 (5 bases). This CDR3 has 15 amino acids. The V end lost 3 bases, the J end lost 3 bases, and 15 bases lay between the germline ends. Per the germline V gene, CDR1 is MNHEY and CDR2 is SVGEGT. The CDR3 loop reads CASSYGARGIYEQYF. The CDR3 nucleotides read TGTGCCAGCAGTTATGGCGCAAGGGGAATCTACGAGCAGTACTTC.

The rearrangement uses TRBV4-2 and TRBJ1-1; 8 positions match TRBD1. CDR3 size: 15 residues. CDR1 and CDR2 (germline): LGHNA, YNFKEQ. After removal of 4 bases from V and 1 base from J, the junction contained 5 bases not matched to a gene. CDR3 in DNA: TGTGCCAGCAGCCCCTATCAGGGGGCGAACACTGAAGCTTTCTTT. Its protein product is CASSPYQGANTEAFF.

V usage is TRBV5-6 and J usage is TRBJ2-2; 11 bases are a match to TRBD2. Germline CDR1 reads SGHDT; CDR2 reads YYEEEE. V lost 4 bases, J lost 2 bases, and 4 bases stayed unmatched. CDR3 length: 16 residues. CDR3 coding DNA: TGTGCCAGCAGCATGGGACTAGCGGCTAACACCGGGGAGCTGTTTTTT. Translation gives CASSMGLAANTGELFF. Based on the CDR3 plus reference TRBV5-6 and TRBJ2-2, the full variable domain is DAGVTQSPTHLIKTRGQQVTLRCSPKSGHDTVSWYQQALGQGPQFIFQYYEEEERQRGNFPDRFSGHQFPNYSSELNVNALLLGDSALYLCASSMGLAANTGELFFGEGSRLTVL.

The chain uses TRBV7-2 and TRBJ2-7, with D possibly TRBD2 on 6 matching bases. Looked up from germline, CDR1 is SGHTA and CDR2 is FQGNSA. V dropped 3 bases and J dropped 6 bases, with 15 bases sitting between them. The CDR3 spans 14 residues. This chain's CDR3 is CASSFKERASEQYF. The CDR3 DNA follows: TGTGCCAGCAGCTTTAAGGAGCGGGCGAGCGAGCAGTACTTC.

The CDR3: CASSPTVTDTQYF. The CDR3 DNA reads TGTGCCAGCTCACCAACAGTCACAGATACGCAGTATTTT. The V call is TRBV18, the J call TRBJ2-3; no firm D call. The CDR3 totals 13 residues. V was shortened by 2 bases and J by 2 bases, with 5 bases between the two germline ends. CDR1 and CDR2 from the germline V gene are KGHSH and LQKENI.

The rearrangement joins TRBV5-1 to TRBJ2-4; 14 bases are shared with TRBD2. Germline CDR1 SGHRS, CDR2 YFSETQ. This CDR3 spans 17 amino acids. V dropped 4 bases and J dropped 9; count of bases not matched to a gene: 12. Here the CDR3 reads CASSATGTSGRGGIQYF. The CDR3, as DNA: TGCGCCAGCAGCGCAACCGGGACTAGCGGGAGAGGAGGCATTCAGTACTTC.

The chain links TRBV19 to TRBJ2-7; D uncertain. V dropped 11 bases and J dropped 7 bases, with 9 bases sitting between them. Germline V gene sequence: CDR1 LNHDA, CDR2 SQIVND (reference sequence). This CDR3 has 9 residues. The CDR3 bases are TGTGCCTCCCCGGAGGAGCAGTACTTC. It codes for CASPEEQYF.

The chain carries TRBV10-3 and TRBJ1-1; 9 nucleotides line up with TRBD1. This CDR3 region has 16 residues. Trimming removed 3 bases from V and 5 bases from J; junction bases left unmatched: 10. Germline assignment: CDR1 ENHRY and CDR2 SYGVKD. The CDR3 sequence: CAISDSDRGFATEAFF. The CDR3 nucleotides are TGTGCCATCAGTGACTCCGACAGGGGGTTTGCGACTGAAGCTTTCTTT.

The chain links TRBV7-2 to TRBJ2-1; D is uncertain. The CDR3 consists of 15 residues. Deletions cut 5 bases from V and 0 bases from J, with 11 bases between. CDR1 is SGHTA and CDR2 is FQGNSA in the germline V gene. This CDR3 reads CASSPVETSYNEQFF. CDR3 sequence (DNA): TGTGCCAGCAGCCCAGTGGAGACCTCCTACAATGAGCAGTTCTTC.

The V gene is TRBV7-2, the J gene TRBJ1-3; D might be TRBD1 (6 bases). This CDR3 is built from 16 residues. Germline V gene lookup returns CDR1 SGHTA and CDR2 FQGNSA. Trimming removed 5 bases at V and 0 bases at J, with 14 bases between. This CDR3 is CASSPQGSNSGNTIYF. CDR3 DNA sequence: TGTGCCAGCAGCCCCCAGGGGTCCAACTCTGGAAACACCATATATTTT.

The V gene is TRBV6-5, the J gene TRBJ2-7; perhaps TRBD2 as D (5 bases). The V and J ends lost 0 bases and 6 bases respectively, with 18 bases between them. Germline V gene sequence: CDR1 MNHEY, CDR2 SVGAGI. CDR3 length: 16 residues. The CDR3 loop reads CASSYSTRASWGEQYF. The CDR3 DNA follows: TGTGCCAGCAGTTACTCAACTAGGGCCTCTTGGGGCGAGCAGTACTTC.

The chain recombines TRBV4-3 with TRBJ2-1; 10 positions agree with TRBD2. Germline trimming cut 4 bases from V and 7 bases from J; bases unmatched to any gene: 7. CDR3 length equals 15 residues. The germline CDR1 and CDR2 sequences are LGHNA and YSLEER. The CDR3: CASSPGLAPLNEQFF. In DNA, the CDR3 is TGCGCCAGCAGCCCGGGACTAGCGCCATTAAATGAGCAGTTCTTC.

V and J are TRBV11-3 and TRBJ2-1; 10 positions match TRBD2. The CDR3 is made up of 16 amino acids. CDR1 is SGHNT and CDR2 is YENEEA in the germline V gene. The trim removed 5 bases at V and 0 bases at J, leaving 4 bases unmatched. For the CDR3, the DNA is TGTGCCAGCAGCAGCTTAGCGGGAGGCTCCTACAATGAGCAGTTCTTC. Protein sequence: CASSSLAGGSYNEQFF.

V is TRBV7-9 and J is TRBJ2-1, with 9 bases identical to TRBD2. Germline CDR1 and CDR2: SEHNR and FQNEAQ (reference sequence). J gave up 7 bases and V 7 bases, and 11 bases lay outside the gene matches. The CDR3 has 15 residues. The CDR3 sequence: CASTLIAGEWNEQFF. DNA of the CDR3: TGTGCCAGCACCCTAATAGCGGGAGAATGGAATGAGCAGTTCTTC.

The chain uses TRBV2 and TRBJ1-5, with D uncertain. The V end was cut by 4 bases, the J end by 0 bases, with 10 bases between. From germline, CDR1 is SNHLY and CDR2 FYNNEI. The CDR3 is 15 amino acids. CDR3 region: CASSGSGFSNQPQHF. Written as DNA, the CDR3 is TGTGCCAGCAGTGGGTCCGGGTTTAGCAATCAGCCCCAGCATTTT.

The rearrangement uses TRBV10-1 and TRBJ2-5, with 7 bases aligning to TRBD1. V shed 4 bases and J 2 bases; nucleotides not matched to a gene: 1. This CDR3 spans 13 amino acids. From germline, CDR1 is WNHNN and CDR2 SYGVQD (reference sequence). The CDR3 DNA sequence: TGCGCCAGCAGTGTGGGACAGCAAGAGACCCAGTACTTC. This encodes CASSVGQQETQYF.

The V and J genes are TRBV5-1 and TRBJ2-7; the D gene is possibly TRBD2 (5 bases). CDR3 length: 15 amino acids. Germline assignment: CDR1 SGHRS and CDR2 YFSETQ. The ends were cut back, 0 bases at V and 6 bases at J, with 16 bases in the middle. The CDR3 sequence is CASSLEGSDPGEQYF. In nucleotides, the CDR3 is TGCGCCAGCAGCTTGGAAGGGAGCGACCCCGGCGAGCAGTACTTC.

This chain links TRBV5-4 with TRBJ2-3, with D unresolved. The CDR3 is 14 amino acids. In germline, CDR1 is SGHNT, CDR2 YYREEE (reference sequence). The V and J ends lost 3 bases and 2 bases respectively, with 10 bases between them. Here the CDR3 DNA reads TGTGCCAGCAGCTCTCGTAGACACACAGATACGCAGTATTTT. Translating it yields CASSSRRHTDTQYF.

V gene TRBV13 combines with J gene TRBJ2-3, with a weak D call TRBD2 (7 bases). The germline gives CDR1 PRHDT, CDR2 FYEKMQ (reference sequence). This CDR3 is built from 17 residues. V was clipped by 5 bases and J by 0 bases, with 18 bases between them. The CDR3 is CASSQGRGEYSTDTQYF. The CDR3 DNA is TGTGCCAGCAGCCAGGGGAGGGGAGAGTATAGCACAGATACGCAGTATTTT.

The gene calls are TRBV27 and TRBJ2-1, with 9 bases fitting TRBD2. Per germline, CDR1 MNHEY and CDR2 SMNVEV (reference sequence). The CDR3 is made up of 16 amino acids. Trimming at V came to 4 bases and at J to 0 bases, leaving 4 bases not matched to a gene. DNA of the CDR3: TGTGCCAGCAGTTCTCTAGCGGGGAGCTCCTACAATGAGCAGTTCTTC. Its protein is CASSSLAGSSYNEQFF.

The rearrangement joins TRBV3-1 (or the pseudogene TRBV3-2) to TRBJ1-6; no clear D. With 0 bases removed from V and 3 bases from J, the gap between germline ends came to 12 bases. The CDR3 covers 17 residues. Germline V gene lookup returns CDR1 LGHDT and CDR2 YNNKEL (reference sequence). Written as DNA, the CDR3 is TGTGCCAGCAGCCAAGAATCCGGCCGGGGCTATAATTCACCCCTCCACTTT. Protein product: CASSQESGRGYNSPLHF.

The genes are TRBV6-5 and TRBJ1-5, with D possibly TRBD1 on 6 matching bases. CDR3 length: 15 residues. The V gene's germline CDR1 is MNHEY and CDR2 SVGAGI. The V end lost 4 bases, the J end lost 0 bases, and 10 bases lay between the germline ends. For the CDR3, the DNA is TGTGCCAGCAGTTTCTACAGGGATAGCAATCAGCCCCAGCATTTT. Its translation is CASSFYRDSNQPQHF.

DNA for the CDR3: TGTGCCTGGAGTCAAGCTCTATCAGGGAGGGCTTTCTTT. This gives the protein CAWSQALSGRAFF. The gene calls are TRBV30 and TRBJ1-1; D is possibly TRBD1 (5 bases). The CDR3 sequence is 13 residues long. Trimming pared 2 bases from V and 11 bases from J, leaving 18 bases between. Germline assignment: CDR1 GTSNPN and CDR2 SVGIG (reference sequence).

The chain couples TRBV19 to TRBJ2-1; TRBD1 matches at 7 bases. Germline values: CDR1 LNHDA, CDR2 SQIVND (reference sequence). This CDR3 comprises 16 residues. V was pared by 5 bases and J by 2 bases, with 9 bases of the junction left unmatched. The CDR3: CASSFRQGLTYNEQFF. CDR3 coding DNA: TGTGCCAGTAGTTTCAGACAGGGTCTCACCTACAATGAGCAGTTCTTC.

The V gene is TRBV10-1, the J gene TRBJ2-1; 10 nucleotides match TRBD2. The CDR3 covers 16 residues. The germline gives CDR1 WNHNN, CDR2 SYGVQD (reference sequence). With 6 bases clipped from V and 7 bases from J, the junction kept 12 bases outside the gene matches. The CDR3 region is CASSEASEREGNEQFF. The CDR3 DNA reads TGCGCCAGCAGCGAGGCCTCGGAGCGGGAGGGTAATGAGCAGTTCTTC.

The gene calls are TRBV6-5 and TRBJ2-7, with TRBD2 identical over 14 bases. Losses at the gene ends were 0 bases for V and 2 bases for J; bases not matched to a gene: 0. Germline V gives CDR1 MNHEY, CDR2 SVGAGI. CDR3 length equals 16 residues. CDR3 protein: CASSYSGLAGAYEQYF. Written as DNA, the CDR3 is TGTGCCAGCAGTTACTCGGGACTAGCGGGAGCCTACGAGCAGTACTTC.

The chain carries TRBV14 and TRBJ2-1; 11 bases align to TRBD2. CDR3 length: 15 residues. CDR1 and CDR2 from the germline V gene are SGHDN and FVKESK. V lost 5 bases, J lost 0 bases, and 0 bases stayed unmatched. CDR3 residues: CASSGLAGSYNEQFF. CDR3 sequence (DNA): TGTGCCAGCAGCGGACTAGCGGGCTCCTACAATGAGCAGTTCTTC.

V gene TRBV6-5 combines with J gene TRBJ1-6; D remains ambiguous. Germline V CDR1 and CDR2: MNHEY, SVGAGI. This CDR3 spans 15 amino acids. Trimming removed 2 bases at V and 3 bases at J, with 8 bases between. The CDR3 coding sequence is TGTGCCAGCAGTTACGGGCCACACTATAATTCACCCCTCCACTTT. It is translated as CASSYGPHYNSPLHF.

This clone came up a few times. The chain has TRBV19 and TRBJ2-7; TRBD1 agrees at 9 bases. The germline V gene encodes CDR1 LNHDA and CDR2 SQIVND (reference sequence). CDR3 length equals 14 residues. V lost 4 bases, J lost 4 bases, and 5 bases stayed unmatched. CDR3 amino acids: CASSRGQGRYEQYF. The CDR3 region has the DNA TGTGCCAGTAGTAGGGGACAGGGAAGGTACGAGCAGTACTTC.

This chain uses TRBV20-1 with TRBJ1-2; D perhaps matches TRBD1 (6 bases). The V gene lost 5 bases and the J gene lost 6 bases, with 10 bases spanning the gap. This CDR3 has 11 amino acids. Per germline, CDR1 DFQATT and CDR2 SNEGSKA (reference sequence). In nucleotides, the CDR3 is TGCAGTGCTCAGGGGAAGGATGGCTACACCTTC. It translates to CSAQGKDGYTF.

Of note for this clone: Other DNA sequences of this sample code for an identical CDR3. This chain joins TRBV4-3 and TRBJ2-1; 10 nucleotides align to TRBD2. The CDR3 spans 15 residues. Germline V gives CDR1 LGHNA, CDR2 YSLEER. V shed 3 bases, J shed 3 bases, and the junction held 2 bases outside the gene matches. The CDR3 DNA follows: TGCGCCAGCAGCCAGCCTAGCGGGGGCTACAATGAGCAGTTCTTC. It codes for CASSQPSGGYNEQFF.

J is TRBJ2-7 and V is TRBV7-2; 7 bases fit TRBD2. The CDR3 is 15 residues long. The J segment lost 0 bases and the V segment lost 5 bases, leaving 7 bases of the junction unmatched. The germline V gene encodes CDR1 SGHTA and CDR2 FQGNSA. The CDR3 here is CASSQTSRTSYEQYF. The CDR3 DNA is TGTGCCAGCAGCCAGACTAGCCGGACCTCCTACGAGCAGTACTTC.